This T cell receptor beta chain came from a study of cytomegalovirus exposure and HLA in healthy donors. Whole-study context: There were around 100 million unique TCR beta sequences, drawn from about 179 million T cells, in an earlier analysis.

A word on this clone: The antigen remains undetermined.

Study-wide results and caveats: The authors judged a highly shared variant cluster likely a sequencing artifact.

PCR was performed using 60 Vbeta and 13 Jbeta primers. In the original workflow: Around 11 million shared chains were among the roughly 80 million unique TCR beta chains that a later analysis counted. Only in-frame clones appear in the TCRdb table, and some are missing; sequencing was by immunoSEQ multiplex PCR. Clone size and the V and J calls come from that table; the DNA yielded D and trimming. The table has about 93,000 clones, nearly 80% seen once. The V and J ends lost 3 bases and 8 bases, in that order; junction bases with no gene match: 10. Germline V gene lookup returns CDR1 SGHRS and CDR2 YFSETQ. The CDR3 contains 17 residues.

Sequencing was done on a sample of PBMCs. This sequence originates from a woman aged 40 to 50 in good health and CMV-seronegative. The rearrangement uses TRBV5-1 and TRBJ2-1; 14 bases are shared with TRBD2. The CDR3 sequence is CASSSKGTSGSWDEQFF. CDR3 bases: TGCGCCAGCAGCTCCAAAGGGACTAGCGGGAGTTGGGATGAGCAGTTCTTC. Full variable domain (missing parts from reference TRBV5-1 and TRBJ2-1): KAGVTQTPRYLIKTRGQQVTLSCSPISGHRSVSWYQQTPGQGLQFLFEYFSETQRNKGNFPGRFSGRQFSNSRSEMNVSTLELGDSALYLCASSSKGTSGSWDEQFFGPGTRLTVL.